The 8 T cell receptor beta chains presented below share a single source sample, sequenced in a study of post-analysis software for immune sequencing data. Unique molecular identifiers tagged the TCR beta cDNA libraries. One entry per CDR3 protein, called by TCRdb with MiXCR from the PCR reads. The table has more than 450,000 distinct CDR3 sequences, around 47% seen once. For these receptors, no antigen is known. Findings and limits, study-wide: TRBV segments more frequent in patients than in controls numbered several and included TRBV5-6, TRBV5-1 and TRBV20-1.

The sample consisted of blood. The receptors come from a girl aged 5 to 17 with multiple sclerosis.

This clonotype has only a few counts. CDR3 bases: TGTGCCATCAGTGACCCCGTAGTAGCGGGGACCTACAATGAGCAGTTCTTC. Residues: CAISDPVVAGTYNEQFF. The rearrangement uses TRBV10-3 and TRBJ2-1, with 8 bases lining up with TRBD2. CDR1 and CDR2 (germline): ENHRY, SYGVKD. Trimming took 3 bases from V and 2 from J; bases not matched to a gene: 9. The CDR3 consists of 17 residues.

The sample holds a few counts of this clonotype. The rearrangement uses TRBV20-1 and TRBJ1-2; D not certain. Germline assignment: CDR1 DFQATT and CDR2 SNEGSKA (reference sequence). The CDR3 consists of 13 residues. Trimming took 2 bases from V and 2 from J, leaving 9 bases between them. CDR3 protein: CSARMTPNYGYTF. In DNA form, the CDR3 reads TGCAGTGCTAGAATGACACCCAACTATGGCTACACCTTC.

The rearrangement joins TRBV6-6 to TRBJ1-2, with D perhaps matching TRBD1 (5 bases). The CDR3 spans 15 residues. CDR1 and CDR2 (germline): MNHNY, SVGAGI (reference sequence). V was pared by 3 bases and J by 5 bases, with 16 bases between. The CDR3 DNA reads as TGTGCCAGCAGTTATTCCGGGGGGTACGAGTATGGCTACACCTTC. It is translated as CASSYSGGYEYGYTF.

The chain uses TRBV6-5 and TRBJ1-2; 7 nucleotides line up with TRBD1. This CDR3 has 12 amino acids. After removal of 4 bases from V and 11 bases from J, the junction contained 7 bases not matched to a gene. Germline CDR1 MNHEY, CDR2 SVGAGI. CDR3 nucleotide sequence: TGTGCCAGCAGTTTGACAGGGACAGTATACACCTTC. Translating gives CASSLTGTVYTF.

The CDR3: CSANWQDYGYTF. The CDR3 bases are TGCAGTGCTAATTGGCAGGACTATGGCTACACCTTC. The chain joins TRBV20-1 to TRBJ1-2; no reliable D call. The CDR3 totals 12 residues. Trimming shortened V by 4 bases and J by 3 bases, and 9 bases separated the two germline ends. Germline loops: CDR1 DFQATT, CDR2 SNEGSKA (reference sequence).

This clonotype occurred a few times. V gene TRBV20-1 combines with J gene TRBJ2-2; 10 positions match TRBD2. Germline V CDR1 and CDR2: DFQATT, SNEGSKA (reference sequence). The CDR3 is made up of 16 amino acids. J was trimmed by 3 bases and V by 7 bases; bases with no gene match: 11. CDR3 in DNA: TGCAGTGTCATTTCGGCTAGCGGGGGCCACACCGGGGAGCTGTTTTTT. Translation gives CSVISASGGHTGELFF.

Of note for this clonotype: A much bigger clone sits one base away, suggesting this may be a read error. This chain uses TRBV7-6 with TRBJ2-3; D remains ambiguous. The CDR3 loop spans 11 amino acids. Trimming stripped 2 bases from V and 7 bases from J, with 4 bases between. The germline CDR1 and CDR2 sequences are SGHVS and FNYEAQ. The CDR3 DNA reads TGTGCCAGCAGCTTATTAAATACGCAGTATTTT. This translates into CASSLLNTQYF.

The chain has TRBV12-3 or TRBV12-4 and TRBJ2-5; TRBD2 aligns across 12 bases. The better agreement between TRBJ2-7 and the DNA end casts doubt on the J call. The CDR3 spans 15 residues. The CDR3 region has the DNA TGTGCCAGCAGACCGTCTAGCGGGAGGGAATGCGAGCAGTACTTC. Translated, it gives CASRPSSGRECEQYF.